These T cell receptor beta chains were read from a single sample in a study of CD8 T cells in ankylosing spondylitis. Each CDR3 protein gets one entry after TCRdb re-called the 5' RACE reads with MiXCR. The data show 500,000 or so distinct CDR3 sequences, 5.3% seen once. The specimen was blood, either unsorted or a sorted T cell fraction (not recorded which). These receptors were taken from a male donor with ankylosing spondylitis. The CDR3 runs from the conserved cysteine through the conserved F or W. A D gene is named only where the DNA matches it firmly. Rows give clone size only sometimes, using once, few, many, or a class for an expanded clone.

d_call | j_call | v_call | clone_size | cdr3_nt | cdr3_aa
NA | TRBJ2-7 | TRBV9 | many | TGTGCCAGCAGTGTCCGTCCAGGGGGGTATAGCGAGCAGTACTTC | CASSVRPGGYSEQYF
TRBD1 | TRBJ1-2 | TRBV4-3 | NA | TGCGCCAGCAGCCCGTCTGGGGGCAGGGGGTTGGCGGGCTACACCTTC | CASSPSGGRGLAGYTF
TRBD2 | TRBJ2-1 | TRBV11-2 | few | TGTGCCAGCAGCCAAACTAGCGGGACGTACAATGAGCAGTTCTTC | CASSQTSGTYNEQFF
NA | TRBJ1-1 | TRBV7-3 | many | TGTGCCAGCAGCTTACGGGGGTGGAACACTGAAGCTTTCTTT | CASSLRGWNTEAFF
NA | TRBJ1-1 | TRBV20-1 | many | TGCAGTGCTAGAGGGGAAATAAGAGGCGATGTTGAAGCTTTCTTT | CSARGEIRGDVEAFF
NA | TRBJ1-2 | TRBV29-1 | many | TGCAGCGTAAATGTCGGGGGAGGCTACACCTTC | CSVNVGGGYTF
NA | TRBJ1-2 | TRBV6-5 | many | TGTGCCAGCAGTTGGACGGGGGGCGCAGAAGGCTACACCTTC | CASSWTGGAEGYTF
NA | TRBJ2-3 | TRBV7-2 | many | TGTGCCAGCAGCCAGGACCGCGATAGCACAGATACGCAGTATTTT | CASSQDRDSTDTQYF
NA | TRBJ1-1 | TRBV20-1 | many | TGCAGTGCTAGAGAGGGGAACACTGAAGCTTTCTTT | CSAREGNTEAFF
TRBD2 | TRBJ2-1 | TRBV5-1 | NA | TGCGCCAGCAGCCCCTATGGAACCCTAGCGGGAGAACGCAATGAGCAGTTCTTC | CASSPYGTLAGERNEQFF
NA | TRBJ1-5 | TRBV7-9 | many | TGTGCCAGCAGCTCCAGGGAGGGTATGAGTCAGCCCCAGCATTTT | CASSSREGMSQPQHF
TRBD1 | TRBJ1-2 | TRBV4-3 | many | TGCGCCAGCAGCCAACAGACAGGGGGCGCTTATGGCTACACCTTC | CASSQQTGGAYGYTF
NA | TRBJ1-2 | TRBV3-1 | NA | TGTGCCAGCAGCCAAGTAGGCTCGGGCTACACCTTC | CASSQVGSGYTF
NA | TRBJ2-7 | TRBV7-2 | many | TGTGCCAGCAGCTTGACCCCTAGCTCCTACGAGCAGTACTTC | CASSLTPSSYEQYF
NA | TRBJ1-1 | TRBV6-5 | many | TGTGCCAGCAGTTACGGAGGGGGGCGCGGGACTGAAGCTTTCTTT | CASSYGGGRGTEAFF
NA | TRBJ2-6 | TRBV3-1 | NA | TGTGCCTGCAGCCAAACTTTGTCAAGCTCTGGGGCCAACGTCCTGACTTTC | CACSQTLSSSGANVLTF
TRBD2 | TRBJ2-3 | TRBV29-1 | NA | TGCAGCGTCCTGGGACTAGCGGATCTCGGCACAGATACGCAGTATTTT | CSVLGLADLGTDTQYF
NA | TRBJ1-5 | TRBV12-3/TRBV12-4 | many | TGTGCCAGCAGCCCCGAGGTTCTGGAACAGCCCCAGCATTTT | CASSPEVLEQPQHF
NA | TRBJ1-4 | TRBV20-1 | many | TGCAGTGCTAGGTTGGGGGAAAAACTGTTTTTT | CSARLGEKLFF
NA | TRBJ2-7 | TRBV7-2 | few | TGTGCCAGCAGCTTAAGTGGAGGGCGTGAGCAGTACTTC | CASSLSGGREQYF
NA | TRBJ2-7 | TRBV18 | many | TGTGCCAGCTCAGAGGGGAACGGGGAGCAGTACTTC | CASSEGNGEQYF
NA | TRBJ2-2 | TRBV20-1 | NA | TGCAGTGCTAGAACCCTCCAGCGGTTGGAGGGGGAGCTGTTTTTT | CSARTLQRLEGELFF
NA | TRBJ2-5 | TRBV12-3/TRBV12-4 | NA | TGTGCCAGCAGCCGACGACAGTCCCAAGAGACCCAGTACTTC | CASSRRQSQETQYF
NA | TRBJ1-1 | TRBV7-2 | many | TGTGCCAGCAGCTTAGTAGGACTCAGCAGCACTGAAGCTTTCTTT | CASSLVGLSSTEAFF
NA | TRBJ2-1 | TRBV28 | many | TGTGCCAGCAGTTCCTATAGCGAGAAGCAGTTCTTC | CASSSYSEKQFF
NA | TRBJ2-5 | TRBV6-2/TRBV6-3 | few | TGTGCCAGCAGTTACTCGTTCTACCTCGGGAGAGGGCACCAAGAGACCCAGTACTTC | CASSYSFYLGRGHQETQYF
TRBD1 | TRBJ2-7 | TRBV5-8 | many | TGTGCCAGCAGCTTGGGGACAGGGAGTACCCACGAGCAGTACTTC | CASSLGTGSTHEQYF
NA | TRBJ2-3 | TRBV7-9 | many | TGTGCCAGCAGCTCCAGAGATACGCAGTATTTT | CASSSRDTQYF
NA | TRBJ2-2 | TRBV5-1 | many | TGCGCCAGCAGCCCTCACGATTACGACAGGAACACCGGGGAGCTGTTTTTT | CASSPHDYDRNTGELFF
NA | TRBJ1-1 | TRBV20-1 | many | TGCAGTGCCCTCCTGAGCGGGGGGAACACTGAAGCTTTCTTT | CSALLSGGNTEAFF
TRBD2 | TRBJ2-3 | TRBV4-2 | many | TGTGCCAGCGGCGACTTTCGGGGGGGCACAGATACGCAGTATTTT | CASGDFRGGTDTQYF
NA | TRBJ1-1 | TRBV4-2 | many | TGTGCCAGCAGCCAAGTAGGGGGAGCTGAAGCTTTCTTT | CASSQVGGAEAFF
NA | TRBJ1-2 | TRBV29-1 | many | TGCAGCGTTGATACTGACAGTTTTAACTATGGCTACACCTTC | CSVDTDSFNYGYTF
TRBD2 | TRBJ2-1 | TRBV5-1 | many | TGCGCCAGCAGCGAACCCCTAGCGGCTCTCTCCTACAATGAGCAGTTCTTC | CASSEPLAALSYNEQFF
NA | TRBJ2-5 | TRBV24-1 | NA | TGTGCCACCGGGAGTACTGGGGCCCAAGAGACCCAGTACTTC | CATGSTGAQETQYF
TRBD1 | TRBJ1-2 | TRBV15 | many | TGTGCCACCAGCAGGGATTCGGACAGGGTATACTATGGCTACACCTTC | CATSRDSDRVYYGYTF
NA | TRBJ2-7 | TRBV15 | NA | TGTGCCACCAGCAGAGATCTCGCGGCAGCCCACGAGCAGTACTTC | CATSRDLAAAHEQYF
NA | TRBJ2-7 | TRBV11-2 | many | TGTGCCAGCAGCTTAACGGATTACGAGCAGTACTTC | CASSLTDYEQYF
NA | TRBJ2-4 | TRBV7-9 | many | TGTGCCAGCAGCTCCGGGGCCTCTCTAGCCAAAAACATTCAGTACTTC | CASSSGASLAKNIQYF